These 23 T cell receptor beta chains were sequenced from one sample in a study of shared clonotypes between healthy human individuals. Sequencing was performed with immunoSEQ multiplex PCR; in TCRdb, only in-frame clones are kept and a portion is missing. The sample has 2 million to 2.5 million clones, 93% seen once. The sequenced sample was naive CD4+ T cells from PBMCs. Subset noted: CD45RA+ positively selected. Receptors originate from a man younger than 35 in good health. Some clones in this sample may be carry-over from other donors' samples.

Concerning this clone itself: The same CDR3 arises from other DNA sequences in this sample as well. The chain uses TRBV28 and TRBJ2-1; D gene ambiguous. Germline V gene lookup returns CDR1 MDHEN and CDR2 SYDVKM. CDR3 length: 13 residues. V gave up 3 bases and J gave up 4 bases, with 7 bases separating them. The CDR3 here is CASSLGSYNEQFF. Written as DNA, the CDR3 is TGTGCCAGCAGTTTGGGATCTTACAATGAGCAGTTCTTC.

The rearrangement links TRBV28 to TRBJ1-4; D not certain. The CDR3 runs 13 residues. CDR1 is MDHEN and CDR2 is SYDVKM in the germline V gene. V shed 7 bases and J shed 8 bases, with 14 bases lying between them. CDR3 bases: TGTGCCAGCATGCCCCTTCATCGGGAAAAACTGTTTTTT. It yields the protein CASMPLHREKLFF.

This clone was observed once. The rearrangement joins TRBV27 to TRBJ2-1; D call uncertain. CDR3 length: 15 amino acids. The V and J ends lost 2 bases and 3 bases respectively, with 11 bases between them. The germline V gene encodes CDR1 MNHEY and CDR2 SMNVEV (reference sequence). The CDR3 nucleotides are TGTGCCAGCAGTTTAATAGGCCTATTCTACAATGAGCAGTTCTTC. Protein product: CASSLIGLFYNEQFF.

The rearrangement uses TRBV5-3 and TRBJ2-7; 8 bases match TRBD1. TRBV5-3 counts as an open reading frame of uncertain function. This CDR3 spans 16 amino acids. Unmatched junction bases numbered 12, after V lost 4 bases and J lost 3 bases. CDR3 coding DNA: TGTGCCAGAAGCCAGGACAGGGCCCCGAAGAGCTACGAGCAGTACTTC. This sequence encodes CARSQDRAPKSYEQYF.

Written as DNA, the CDR3 is TGTGCCAGCAGCTTAACGGGGTCGGCAGAATCCTACAATGAGCAGTTCTTC. Protein sequence: CASSLTGSAESYNEQFF. This rearrangement joins TRBV7-2 to TRBJ2-1; TRBD2 is a possible D gene (5 bases). Trimming took 2 bases from V and 1 from J, leaving 15 bases between them. The CDR3 is 17 residues long. The germline gives CDR1 SGHTA, CDR2 FQGNSA.

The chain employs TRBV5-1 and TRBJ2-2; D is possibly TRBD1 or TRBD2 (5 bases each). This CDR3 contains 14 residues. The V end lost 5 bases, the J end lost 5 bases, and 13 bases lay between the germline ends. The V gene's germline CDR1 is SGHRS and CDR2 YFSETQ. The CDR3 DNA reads TGCGCCAGCAGTAACCCTGGGGGTACCGGGGAGCTGTTTTTT. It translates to CASSNPGGTGELFF.

The CDR3: CASSLGTAGTEAFF. In DNA form, the CDR3 reads TGTGCCAGCAGCTTGGGAACAGCCGGGACTGAAGCTTTCTTT. The chain uses TRBV5-4 and TRBJ1-1, with no clear D. CDR1 is SGHNT and CDR2 is YYREEE in the germline V gene (reference sequence). CDR3 size: 14 residues. V gave up 0 bases and J gave up 5 bases, with 11 bases separating them.

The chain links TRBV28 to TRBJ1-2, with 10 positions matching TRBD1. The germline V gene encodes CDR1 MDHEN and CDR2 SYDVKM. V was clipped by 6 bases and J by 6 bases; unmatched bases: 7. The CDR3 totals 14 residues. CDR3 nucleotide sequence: TGTGCCAGCAGCCTCGACAGGGGGCAGGATGGCTACACCTTC. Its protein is CASSLDRGQDGYTF.

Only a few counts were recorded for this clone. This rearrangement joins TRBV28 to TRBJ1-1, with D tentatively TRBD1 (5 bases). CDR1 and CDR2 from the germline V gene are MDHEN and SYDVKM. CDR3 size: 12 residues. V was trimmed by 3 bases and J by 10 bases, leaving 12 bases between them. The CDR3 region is CASSFTGRGAFF. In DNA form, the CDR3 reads TGTGCCAGCAGTTTCACAGGTCGAGGAGCTTTCTTT.

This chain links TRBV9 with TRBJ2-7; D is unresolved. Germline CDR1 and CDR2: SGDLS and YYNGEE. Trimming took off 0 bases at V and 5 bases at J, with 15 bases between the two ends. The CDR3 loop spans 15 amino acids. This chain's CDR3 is CASSVAPAHVHEQYF. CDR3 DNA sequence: TGTGCCAGCAGCGTAGCTCCGGCCCACGTCCACGAGCAGTACTTC.

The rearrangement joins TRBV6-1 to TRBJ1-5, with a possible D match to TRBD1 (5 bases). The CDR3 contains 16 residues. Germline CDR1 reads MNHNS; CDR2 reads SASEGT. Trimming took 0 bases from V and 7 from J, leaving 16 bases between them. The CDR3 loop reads CASSEARDGFWQPQHF. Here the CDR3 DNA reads TGTGCCAGCAGTGAAGCCAGGGACGGCTTTTGGCAGCCCCAGCATTTT.

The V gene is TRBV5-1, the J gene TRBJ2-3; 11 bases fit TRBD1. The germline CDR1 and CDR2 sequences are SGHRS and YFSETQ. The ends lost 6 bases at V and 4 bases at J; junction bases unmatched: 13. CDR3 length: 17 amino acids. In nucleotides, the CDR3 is TGCGCCAGCAAGGCAAGGACAGGGGGCAAAGGGGCAGATACGCAGTATTTT. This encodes CASKARTGGKGADTQYF.

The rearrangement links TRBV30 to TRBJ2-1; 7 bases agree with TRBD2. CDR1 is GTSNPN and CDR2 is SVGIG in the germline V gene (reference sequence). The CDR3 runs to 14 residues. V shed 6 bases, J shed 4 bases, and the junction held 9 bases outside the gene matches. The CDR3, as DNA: TGTGCCTGCCGCCTGGGCGGGAGTTACAATGAGCAGTTCTTC. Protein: CACRLGGSYNEQFF.

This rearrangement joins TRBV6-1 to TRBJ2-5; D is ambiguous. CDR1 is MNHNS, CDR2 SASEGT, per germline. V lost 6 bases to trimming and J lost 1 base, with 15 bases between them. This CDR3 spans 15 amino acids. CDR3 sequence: CASRYLDAFQETQYF. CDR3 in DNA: TGTGCCAGCAGGTACCTTGACGCGTTCCAAGAGACCCAGTACTTC.

The CDR3: CASSVGRGQLGETQYF. As DNA, the CDR3 is TGTGCCAGCAGTGTCGGCAGGGGCCAGCTTGGGGAGACCCAGTACTTC. The chain is built from TRBV6-1 and TRBJ2-5, with D tentatively TRBD1 (6 bases). Trimming took 4 bases from V and 5 from J, leaving 20 bases between them. Germline-derived CDR1 and CDR2 are MNHNS and SASEGT. There are 16 residues in the CDR3.

CDR3 loop: CASSFFRLAGYTF. Here the CDR3 DNA reads TGTGCCAGCAGCTTTTTCCGTTTAGCTGGCTACACCTTC. V usage is TRBV5-6 and J usage is TRBJ1-2; D call uncertain. Trimming took off 2 bases at V and 7 bases at J, with 12 bases between the two ends. The germline V gene encodes CDR1 SGHDT and CDR2 YYEEEE. The CDR3 runs 13 residues.

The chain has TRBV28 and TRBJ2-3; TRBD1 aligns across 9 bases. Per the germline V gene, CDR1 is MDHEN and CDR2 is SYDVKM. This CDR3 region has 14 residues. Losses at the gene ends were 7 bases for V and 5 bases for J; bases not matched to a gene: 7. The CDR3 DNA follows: TGTGCCAGCAACCGGGACAGGGCGGGAGATACGCAGTATTTT. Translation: CASNRDRAGDTQYF.

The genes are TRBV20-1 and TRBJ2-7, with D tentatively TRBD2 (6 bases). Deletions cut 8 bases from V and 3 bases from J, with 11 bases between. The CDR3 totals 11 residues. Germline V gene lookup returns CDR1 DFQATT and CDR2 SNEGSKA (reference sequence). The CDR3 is CSCGTGYEQYF. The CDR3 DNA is TGCAGTTGCGGGACTGGCTACGAGCAGTACTTC.

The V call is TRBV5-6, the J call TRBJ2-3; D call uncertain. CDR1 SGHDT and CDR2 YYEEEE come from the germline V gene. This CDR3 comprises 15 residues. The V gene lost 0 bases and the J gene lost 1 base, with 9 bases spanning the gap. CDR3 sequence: CASSLALARTDTQYF. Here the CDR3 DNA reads TGTGCCAGCAGCTTGGCTTTAGCACGCACAGATACGCAGTATTTT.

The CDR3 bases are TGTGCCAGCAGTTTGCCTAGCGGGAGGAACATTCAGTACTTC. Translated, it gives CASSLPSGRNIQYF. J is TRBJ2-4 and V is TRBV28, with TRBD2 matching 11 bases. Germline values: CDR1 MDHEN, CDR2 SYDVKM. V trimming: 3 bases; J trimming: 7 bases; junction bases outside the gene matches: 2. This CDR3 comprises 14 residues.

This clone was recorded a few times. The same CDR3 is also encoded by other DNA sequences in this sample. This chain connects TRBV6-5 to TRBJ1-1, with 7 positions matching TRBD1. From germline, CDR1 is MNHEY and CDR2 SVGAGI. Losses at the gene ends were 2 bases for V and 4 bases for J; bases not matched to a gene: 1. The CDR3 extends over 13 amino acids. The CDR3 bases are TGTGCCAGCAGTTACAACAGGGGCACTGAAGCTTTCTTT. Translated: CASSYNRGTEAFF.

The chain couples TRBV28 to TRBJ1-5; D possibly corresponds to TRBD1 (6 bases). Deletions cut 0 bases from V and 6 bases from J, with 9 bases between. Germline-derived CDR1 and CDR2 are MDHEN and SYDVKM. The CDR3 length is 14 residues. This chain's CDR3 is CASSLWRGGQPQHF. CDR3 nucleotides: TGTGCCAGCAGTTTATGGAGGGGGGGTCAGCCCCAGCATTTT.

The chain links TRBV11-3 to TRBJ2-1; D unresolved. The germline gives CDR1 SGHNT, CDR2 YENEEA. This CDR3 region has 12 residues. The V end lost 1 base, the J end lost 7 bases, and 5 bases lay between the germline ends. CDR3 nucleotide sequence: TGTGCCAGCAGCTTAGCTGGGAATGAGCAGTTCTTC. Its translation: CASSLAGNEQFF.